The text below deals with one T cell receptor (beta chain). The table came from immunoSEQ multiplex PCR; TCRdb's copy has only in-frame clones and leaves some out. The sample contains roughly 2,000,000 clones, 90% to 95% of which appear only once. This sample is drawn from a study of shared clonotypes between healthy human individuals. About the research overall: Three plates were used per donor for CD4 naive, three for CD4 memory, two for CD8 naive and one for CD8 memory.

CD45RO-negative, CCR7-positively selected cells formed the naive CD8 fraction, excluding terminally differentiated effector memory CD45RA+ cells. The TCR comes from a man between 18 and 29 years old in good health. Some clones in this sample may be carry-over from other donors' samples. What was sequenced was naive CD8+ T cells from PBMCs.

CDR3 sequence reads: CAWSVLGLAGGLGNEQFF. The CDR3 DNA sequence: TGTGCCTGGAGTGTACTCGGACTAGCGGGAGGGTTGGGCAATGAGCAGTTCTTC. The chain uses TRBV30 and TRBJ2-1; 15 bases match TRBD2. Per the germline V gene, CDR1 is GTSNPN and CDR2 is SVGIG (reference sequence). The ends lost 0 bases at V and 6 bases at J; junction bases unmatched: 9. CDR3 size: 18 residues.